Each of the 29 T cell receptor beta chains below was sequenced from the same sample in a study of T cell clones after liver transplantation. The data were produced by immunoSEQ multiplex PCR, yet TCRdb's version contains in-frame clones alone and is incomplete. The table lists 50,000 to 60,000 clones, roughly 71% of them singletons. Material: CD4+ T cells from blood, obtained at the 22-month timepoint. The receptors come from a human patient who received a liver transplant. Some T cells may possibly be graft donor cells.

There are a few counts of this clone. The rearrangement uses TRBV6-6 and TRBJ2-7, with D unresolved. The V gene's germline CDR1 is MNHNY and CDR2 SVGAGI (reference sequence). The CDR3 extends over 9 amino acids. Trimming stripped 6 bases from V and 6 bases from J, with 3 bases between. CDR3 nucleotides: TGTGCCAGCAGGAGCGAGCAGTACTTC. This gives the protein CASRSEQYF.

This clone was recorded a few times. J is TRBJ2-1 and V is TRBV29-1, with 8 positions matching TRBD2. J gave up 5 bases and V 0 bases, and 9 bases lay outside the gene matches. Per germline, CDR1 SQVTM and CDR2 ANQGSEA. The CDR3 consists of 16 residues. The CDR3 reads CSVEDQKRGSNNEQFF. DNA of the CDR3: TGCAGCGTTGAAGATCAGAAGCGGGGGTCTAACAATGAGCAGTTCTTC.

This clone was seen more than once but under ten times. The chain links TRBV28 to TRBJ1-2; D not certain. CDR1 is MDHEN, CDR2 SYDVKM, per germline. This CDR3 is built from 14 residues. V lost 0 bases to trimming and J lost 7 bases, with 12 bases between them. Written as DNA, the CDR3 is TGTGCCAGCAGTTTATGGCGGGCGTCACGTGGCTACACCTTC. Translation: CASSLWRASRGYTF.

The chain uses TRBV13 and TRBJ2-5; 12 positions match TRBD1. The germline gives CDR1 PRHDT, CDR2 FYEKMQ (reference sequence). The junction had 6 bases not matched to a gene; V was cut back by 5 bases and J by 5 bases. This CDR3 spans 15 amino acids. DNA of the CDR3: TGTGCCAGCAGCGTCGGGACAGGGGGCCTCGAGACCCAGTACTTC. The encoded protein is CASSVGTGGLETQYF.

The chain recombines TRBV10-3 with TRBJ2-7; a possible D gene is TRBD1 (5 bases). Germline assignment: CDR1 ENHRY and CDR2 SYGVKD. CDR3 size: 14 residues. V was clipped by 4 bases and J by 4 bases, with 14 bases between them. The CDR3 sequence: CAISGGAGRYEQYF. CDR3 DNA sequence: TGTGCCATCAGTGGGGGCGCCGGCAGATACGAGCAGTACTTC.

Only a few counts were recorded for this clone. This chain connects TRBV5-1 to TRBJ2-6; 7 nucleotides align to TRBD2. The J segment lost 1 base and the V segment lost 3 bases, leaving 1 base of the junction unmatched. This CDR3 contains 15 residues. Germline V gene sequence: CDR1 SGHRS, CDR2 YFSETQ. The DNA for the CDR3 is TGCGCCAGCAGCTGGGAGGGGTCTGGGGCCAACGTCCTGACTTTC. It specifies CASSWEGSGANVLTF.

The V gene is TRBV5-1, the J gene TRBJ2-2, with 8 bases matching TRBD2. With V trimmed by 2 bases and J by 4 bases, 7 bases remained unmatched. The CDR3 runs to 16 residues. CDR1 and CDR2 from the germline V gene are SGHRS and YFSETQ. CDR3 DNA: TGCGCCAGCAGCTTTGCGGGGGGATCGGGCACCGGGGAGCTGTTTTTT. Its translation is CASSFAGGSGTGELFF.

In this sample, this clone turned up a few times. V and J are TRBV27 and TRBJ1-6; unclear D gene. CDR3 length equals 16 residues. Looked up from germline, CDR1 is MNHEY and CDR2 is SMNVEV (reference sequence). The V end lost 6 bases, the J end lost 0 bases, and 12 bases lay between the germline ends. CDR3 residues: CASRFSGSSYNSPLHF. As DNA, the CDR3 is TGTGCCAGCAGGTTCTCGGGGAGCTCCTATAATTCACCCCTCCACTTT.

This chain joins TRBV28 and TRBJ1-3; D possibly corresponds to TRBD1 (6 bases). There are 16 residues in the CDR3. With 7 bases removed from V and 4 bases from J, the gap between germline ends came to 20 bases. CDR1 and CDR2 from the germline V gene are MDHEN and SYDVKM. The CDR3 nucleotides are TGTGCCAGCACCCCACTCAGGGGTTGGGCAGGAAACACCATATATTTT. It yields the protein CASTPLRGWAGNTIYF.

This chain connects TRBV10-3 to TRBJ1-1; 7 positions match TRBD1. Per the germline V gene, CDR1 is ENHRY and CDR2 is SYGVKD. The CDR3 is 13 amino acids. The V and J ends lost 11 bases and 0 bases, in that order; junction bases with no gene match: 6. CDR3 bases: TGTGCCGTTTCGGGACAGATGAACACTGAAGCTTTCTTT. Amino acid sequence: CAVSGQMNTEAFF.

The CDR3 DNA reads TGTGCCAGCAGTGGAAACCTGAGGGACACTGAAGCTTTCTTT. Its translation is CASSGNLRDTEAFF. The chain joins TRBV6-5 to TRBJ1-1; no reliable D call. CDR3 length: 14 amino acids. Trimming left V 5 bases short and J 3 bases short, with 13 bases between. Germline assignment: CDR1 MNHEY and CDR2 SVGAGI.

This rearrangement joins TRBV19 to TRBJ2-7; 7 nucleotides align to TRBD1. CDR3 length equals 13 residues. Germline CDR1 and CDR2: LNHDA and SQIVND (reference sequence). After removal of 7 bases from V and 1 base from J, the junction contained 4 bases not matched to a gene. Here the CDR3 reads CASNPGQSYEQYF. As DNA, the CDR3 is TGTGCCAGTAACCCGGGACAGTCCTACGAGCAGTACTTC.

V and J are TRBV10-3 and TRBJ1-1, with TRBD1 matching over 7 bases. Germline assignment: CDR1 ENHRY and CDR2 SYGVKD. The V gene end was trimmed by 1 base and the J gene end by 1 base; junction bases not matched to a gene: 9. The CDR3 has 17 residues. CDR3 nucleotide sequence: TGTGCCATCAGTGAGTTGCGGACAGGATTGTCGAACACTGAAGCTTTCTTT. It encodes CAISELRTGLSNTEAFF.

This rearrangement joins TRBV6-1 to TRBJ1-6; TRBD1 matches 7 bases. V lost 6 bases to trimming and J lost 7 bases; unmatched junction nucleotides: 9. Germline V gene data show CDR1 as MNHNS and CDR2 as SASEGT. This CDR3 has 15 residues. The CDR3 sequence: CASRLVRDRNSPLHF. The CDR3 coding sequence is TGTGCCAGCAGGCTGGTCCGGGACAGAAATTCACCCCTCCACTTT.

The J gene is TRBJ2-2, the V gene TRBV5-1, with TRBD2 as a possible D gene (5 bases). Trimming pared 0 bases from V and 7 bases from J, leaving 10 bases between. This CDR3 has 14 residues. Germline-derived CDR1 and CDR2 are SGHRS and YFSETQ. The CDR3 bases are TGCGCCAGCAGCTTGGGAACGGGGAACGGGGAGCTGTTTTTT. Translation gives CASSLGTGNGELFF.

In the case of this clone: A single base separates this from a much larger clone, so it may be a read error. The CDR3 loop reads CASSVRQGSYDYTF. The CDR3 DNA reads as TGTGCCAGCAGTGTGAGACAGGGGAGCTATGACTACACCTTC. The rearrangement uses TRBV2 and TRBJ1-2; 8 nucleotides line up with TRBD1. Germline V gives CDR1 SNHLY, CDR2 FYNNEI. CDR3 size: 14 residues.

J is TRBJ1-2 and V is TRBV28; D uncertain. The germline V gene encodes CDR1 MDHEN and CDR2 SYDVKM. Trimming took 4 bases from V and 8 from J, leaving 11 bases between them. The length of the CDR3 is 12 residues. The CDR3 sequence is CASSSGMEGYTF. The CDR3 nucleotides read TGTGCCAGCAGTTCGGGTATGGAGGGCTACACCTTC.

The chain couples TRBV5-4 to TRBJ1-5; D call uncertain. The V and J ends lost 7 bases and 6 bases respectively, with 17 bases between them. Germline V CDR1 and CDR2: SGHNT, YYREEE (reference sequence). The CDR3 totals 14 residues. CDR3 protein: CASGTEGGGQPQHF. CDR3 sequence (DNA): TGTGCCAGCGGCACGGAGGGAGGCGGTCAGCCCCAGCATTTT.

CDR3 nucleotides: TGCGCCAGCAGCTTGTCTGGTTTTACTAGCGGGGGAAATGAGCAGTTCTTC. Encoded protein: CASSLSGFTSGGNEQFF. The chain is built from TRBV5-1 and TRBJ2-1, with TRBD2 matching over 11 bases. CDR1 is SGHRS, CDR2 YFSETQ, per germline. The V segment lost 1 base and the J segment 7 bases; nucleotides outside the gene matches: 10. The CDR3 consists of 17 residues.

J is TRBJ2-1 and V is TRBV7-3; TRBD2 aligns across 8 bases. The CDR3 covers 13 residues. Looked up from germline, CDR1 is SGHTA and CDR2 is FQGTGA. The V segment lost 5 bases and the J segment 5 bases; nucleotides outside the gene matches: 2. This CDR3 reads CASSRGGNNEQFF. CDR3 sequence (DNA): TGTGCCAGCAGCCGCGGGGGGAACAATGAGCAGTTCTTC. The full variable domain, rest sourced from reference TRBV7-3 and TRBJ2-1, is GAGVSQTPSNKVTEKGKYVELRCDPISGHTALYWYRQSLGQGPEFLIYFQGTGAADDSGLPNDRFFAVRPEGSVSTLKIQRTERGDSAVYLCASSRGGNNEQFFGPGTRLTVL.

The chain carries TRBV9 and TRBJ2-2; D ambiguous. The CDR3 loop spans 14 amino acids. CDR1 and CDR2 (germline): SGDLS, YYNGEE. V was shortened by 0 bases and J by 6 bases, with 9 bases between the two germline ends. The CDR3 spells CASSVVSSPGELFF. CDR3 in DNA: TGTGCCAGCAGCGTAGTGAGTAGCCCCGGGGAGCTGTTTTTT.

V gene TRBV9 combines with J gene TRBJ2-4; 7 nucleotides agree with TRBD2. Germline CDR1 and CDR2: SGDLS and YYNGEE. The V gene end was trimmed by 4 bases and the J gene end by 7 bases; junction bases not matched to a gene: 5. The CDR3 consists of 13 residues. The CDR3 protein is CASSPRGGNIQYF. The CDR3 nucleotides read TGTGCCAGCAGCCCTCGGGGAGGGAACATTCAGTACTTC.

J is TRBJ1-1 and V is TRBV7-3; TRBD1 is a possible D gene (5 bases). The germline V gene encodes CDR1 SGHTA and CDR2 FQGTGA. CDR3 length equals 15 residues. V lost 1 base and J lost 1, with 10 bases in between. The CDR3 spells CASSLNTGENTEAFF. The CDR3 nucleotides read TGTGCCAGCAGCTTAAATACGGGGGAGAACACTGAAGCTTTCTTT.

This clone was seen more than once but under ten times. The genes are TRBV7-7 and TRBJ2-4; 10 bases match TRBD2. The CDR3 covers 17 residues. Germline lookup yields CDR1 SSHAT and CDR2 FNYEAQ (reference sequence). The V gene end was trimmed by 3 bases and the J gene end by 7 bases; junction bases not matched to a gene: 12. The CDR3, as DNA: TGTGCCAGCAGCTTTGCCCCAGCGGGGGGGCATTGGAACATTCAGTACTTC. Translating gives CASSFAPAGGHWNIQYF.

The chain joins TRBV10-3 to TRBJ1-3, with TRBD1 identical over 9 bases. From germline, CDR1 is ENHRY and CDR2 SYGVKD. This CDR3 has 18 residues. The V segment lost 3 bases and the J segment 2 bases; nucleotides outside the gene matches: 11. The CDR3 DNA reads TGTGCCATCAGTGAAGGGACAGGGAGGAGGCCTGCTGGAAACACCATATATTTT. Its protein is CAISEGTGRRPAGNTIYF.

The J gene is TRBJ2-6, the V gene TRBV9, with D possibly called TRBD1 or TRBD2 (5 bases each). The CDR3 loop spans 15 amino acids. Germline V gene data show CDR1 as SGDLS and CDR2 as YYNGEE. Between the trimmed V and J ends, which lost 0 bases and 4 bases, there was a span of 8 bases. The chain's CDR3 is CASSVGGVGANVLTF. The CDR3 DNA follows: TGTGCCAGCAGCGTAGGAGGGGTAGGGGCCAACGTCCTGACTTTC.

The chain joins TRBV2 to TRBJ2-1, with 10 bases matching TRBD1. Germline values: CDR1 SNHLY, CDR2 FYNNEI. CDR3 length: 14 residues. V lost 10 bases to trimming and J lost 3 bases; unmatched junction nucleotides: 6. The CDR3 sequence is CATNRDRGYNEQFF. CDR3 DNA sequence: TGTGCCACTAACCGGGACAGGGGCTACAATGAGCAGTTCTTC.

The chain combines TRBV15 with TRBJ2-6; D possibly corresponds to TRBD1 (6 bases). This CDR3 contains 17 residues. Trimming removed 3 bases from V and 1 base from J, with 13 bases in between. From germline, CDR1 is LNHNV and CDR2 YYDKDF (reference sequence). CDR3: CATSRNRASSGANVLTF. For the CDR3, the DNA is TGTGCCACCAGCAGGAACAGGGCGTCGTCTGGGGCCAACGTCCTGACTTTC.

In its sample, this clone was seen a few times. DNA for the CDR3: TGTGCCAGCAGCTCAAGACAGGCCCAAGAGACCCAGTACTTC. Amino acids: CASSSRQAQETQYF. The chain uses TRBV5-4 and TRBJ2-5, with D perhaps TRBD1 (6 bases). The CDR3 contains 14 residues. V shed 3 bases and J shed 1 base, with 10 bases lying between them. The V gene's germline CDR1 is SGHNT and CDR2 YYREEE (reference sequence).